Below are 22 T cell receptor beta chains sequenced from a single sample in a study of T cell repertoires in cytomegalovirus infection. The antigens for these receptors are not known. Via MiXCR, TCRdb re-called the reads, giving one row per CDR3 protein. The table includes under 850,000 distinct CDR3 sequences, roughly 30% detected once. Sequenced here: cultured PBMCs, sampled from culture after CMV antigen stimulation. These receptors were taken from a human donor in good health (CMV status not recorded). Some clones in this sample may be carry-over from other donors' samples.

The table lists this clonotype with a few counts. This chain connects TRBV12-3 or TRBV12-4 to TRBJ1-1, with D possibly TRBD1 on 5 matching bases. The CDR3 is made up of 13 amino acids. V was cut by 8 bases and J by 8 bases, with 18 bases left in between. The CDR3 protein is CASDKFGGGEAFF. CDR3 nucleotides: TGTGCCAGCGATAAATTCGGGGGGGGGGAAGCTTTCTTT.

This clonotype was seen a handful of times. The gene calls are TRBV7-2 and TRBJ2-7, with a tentative D call TRBD1 (6 bases). V shed 4 bases and J shed 0 bases, with 19 bases lying between them. CDR1 SGHTA and CDR2 FQGNSA come from the germline V gene. The length of the CDR3 is 17 residues. The CDR3 reads CASSSPDRFHSSYEQYF. In DNA form, the CDR3 reads TGTGCCAGCAGCTCACCCGACAGGTTCCACAGCTCCTACGAGCAGTACTTC.

The V call is TRBV6-1, the J call TRBJ1-2; possibly TRBD1 for D (6 bases). Germline V lookup: CDR1 MNHNS, CDR2 SASEGT. The CDR3 is made up of 14 amino acids. Trimming removed 5 bases from V and 2 bases from J, with 12 bases in between. The chain's CDR3 is CASSTPGANYGYTF. The CDR3 DNA reads TGTGCCAGCAGTACCCCGGGGGCGAACTATGGCTACACCTTC.

V and J are TRBV20-1 and TRBJ2-7; D is uncertain. Trimming took 3 bases from V and 2 from J, leaving 11 bases between them. CDR1 is DFQATT, CDR2 SNEGSKA, per germline (reference sequence). The CDR3 spans 13 residues. The CDR3 protein is CSASRSTPYEQYF. The CDR3 DNA is TGCAGTGCTAGCCGCAGTACCCCCTACGAGCAGTACTTC.

This clonotype was seen repeatedly, ten times or more. The rearrangement joins TRBV12-3 or TRBV12-4 to TRBJ2-5; tentatively, D is TRBD1 (5 bases). The CDR3 extends over 12 amino acids. V dropped 5 bases and J dropped 3 bases, with 7 bases sitting between them. CDR3 loop: CASSIREETQYF. The CDR3 region has the DNA TGTGCCAGCAGTATCAGGGAAGAGACCCAGTACTTC.

This clonotype was counted only a few times. The chain carries TRBV7-2 and TRBJ2-1; D gene ambiguous. Germline assignment: CDR1 SGHTA and CDR2 FQGNSA. This CDR3 is 12 amino acids long. V was cut by 2 bases and J by 7 bases, with 6 bases left in between. The CDR3 nucleotides are TGTGCCAGCAGCTTATATGCGAATGAGCAGTTCTTC. This sequence encodes CASSLYANEQFF.

CDR3 sequence reads: CSAPDRGRTQYF. CDR3 nucleotides: TGCAGTGCCCCTGACAGGGGAAGGACCCAGTACTTC. This chain joins TRBV20-1 and TRBJ2-5, with 8 bases lining up with TRBD1. The CDR3 runs to 12 residues. J gave up 7 bases and V 6 bases, and 7 bases lay outside the gene matches. Per the germline V gene, CDR1 is DFQATT and CDR2 is SNEGSKA (reference sequence).

Only a few counts were recorded for this clonotype. The genes are TRBV7-4 and TRBJ1-1; no reliable D call. Trimming removed 4 bases at V and 0 bases at J, with 12 bases between. Germline lookup yields CDR1 SGHVT and CDR2 SQSDAQ. The CDR3 sequence is 15 residues long. This CDR3 reads CASSSPGSMNTEAFF. CDR3 DNA: TGTGCCAGCAGCTCCCCTGGGAGCATGAACACTGAAGCTTTCTTT.

The rearrangement links TRBV5-1 to TRBJ2-7, with 10 positions matching TRBD2. Looked up from germline, CDR1 is SGHRS and CDR2 is YFSETQ. V lost 0 bases and J lost 4; bases outside the gene matches: 4. The CDR3 length is 15 residues. The CDR3 sequence is CASSLDSSGGYEQYF. The CDR3 bases are TGCGCCAGCAGCTTGGACTCTAGCGGGGGTTACGAGCAGTACTTC.

This clonotype showed up just a few times. This CDR3 is CASSWARGNRPQETQYF. The CDR3 DNA follows: TGCGCCAGCAGCTGGGCTAGGGGGAATAGACCCCAAGAGACCCAGTACTTC. The chain has TRBV5-1 and TRBJ2-5; tentatively, D is TRBD1 (6 bases). The V and J ends lost 3 bases and 1 base respectively, with 19 bases between them. From germline, CDR1 is SGHRS and CDR2 YFSETQ. The CDR3 spans 17 residues.

V is TRBV7-9 and J is TRBJ2-7, with TRBD2 as a possible D gene (5 bases). V dropped 8 bases and J dropped 2 bases, with 10 bases sitting between them. This CDR3 has 12 amino acids. Germline V CDR1 and CDR2: SEHNR, FQNEAQ (reference sequence). CDR3 sequence reads: CASGDYTYEQYF. The DNA for the CDR3 is TGTGCCAGCGGAGACTATACCTACGAGCAGTACTTC. Complete variable domain (other parts from reference TRBV7-9 and TRBJ2-7): DTGVSQNPRHKITKRGQNVTFRCDPISEHNRLYWYRQTLGQGPEFLTYFQNEAQLEKSRLLSDRFSAERPKGSFSTLEIQRTEQGDSAMYLCASGDYTYEQYFGPGTRLTVT.

The rearrangement uses TRBV5-1 and TRBJ2-5, with D unclear. Trimming took 1 base from V and 0 from J, leaving 7 bases between them. The V gene's germline CDR1 is SGHRS and CDR2 YFSETQ. This CDR3 contains 14 residues. CDR3 coding DNA: TGCGCCAGCAGCTTGACGGGCAACCAAGAGACCCAGTACTTC. Protein product: CASSLTGNQETQYF.

This clonotype was observed at least ten times. V and J are TRBV7-9 and TRBJ1-6; 9 bases match TRBD1. The germline V gene has CDR1 SEHNR and CDR2 FQNEAQ (reference sequence). V dropped 5 bases and J dropped 7; count of bases not matched to a gene: 3. The CDR3 runs to 14 residues. The CDR3 loop is CASSRGQGNSPLHF. The CDR3 DNA sequence: TGTGCCAGCAGCCGAGGACAGGGGAATTCACCCCTCCACTTT.

This clonotype was seen many times. V is TRBV12-3 or TRBV12-4 and J is TRBJ2-7; TRBD1 is a possible D gene (6 bases). The CDR3 contains 11 residues. The V gene lost 10 bases and the J gene lost 1 base, with 8 bases spanning the gap. The CDR3 loop reads CATGQSYEQYF. For the CDR3, the DNA is TGTGCCACCGGACAGTCCTACGAGCAGTACTTC.

The gene calls are TRBV5-1 and TRBJ2-5, with 14 bases matching TRBD2. This CDR3 spans 18 amino acids. Germline trimming cut 3 bases from V and 5 bases from J; bases unmatched to any gene: 12. CDR1 is SGHRS, CDR2 YFSETQ, per germline. The DNA for the CDR3 is TGCGCCAGCAGCTCGGGGGCGACTAGCGGGGGGGCGGCGGAGACCCAGTACTTC. It specifies CASSSGATSGGAAETQYF. Using reference TRBV5-1 and TRBJ2-5 for the parts outside the CDR3, the full variable domain is KAGVTQTPRYLIKTRGQQVTLSCSPISGHRSVSWYQQTPGQGLQFLFEYFSETQRNKGNFPGRFSGRQFSNSRSEMNVSTLELGDSALYLCASSSGATSGGAAETQYFGPGTRLLVL.

The genes are TRBV6-1 and TRBJ1-3; no clear D gene. From germline, CDR1 is MNHNS and CDR2 SASEGT. This CDR3 has 12 amino acids. The V end was cut by 8 bases, the J end by 3 bases, with 8 bases between. The CDR3 spells CASGSRGNTIYF. DNA of the CDR3: TGTGCCAGCGGCTCTCGTGGAAACACCATATATTTT.

The chain carries TRBV27 and TRBJ1-5; D is unclear. The V gene's germline CDR1 is MNHEY and CDR2 SMNVEV (reference sequence). The V gene lost 0 bases and the J gene lost 10 bases, with 10 bases spanning the gap. The CDR3 contains 13 residues. The DNA for the CDR3 is TGTGCCAGCAGTTTATCGATCGAGTTCCCCCAGCATTTT. It yields the protein CASSLSIEFPQHF.

In this sample, this clonotype turned up a few times. The chain carries TRBV12-3 or TRBV12-4 and TRBJ2-6; 9 bases match TRBD1. The V gene end was trimmed by 7 bases and the J gene end by 2 bases; junction bases not matched to a gene: 3. This CDR3 is built from 15 residues. The CDR3 nucleotides read TGTGCCAGCACCCGGACAGGGGCTGGGGCCAACGTCCTGACTTTC. As protein: CASTRTGAGANVLTF.

This clonotype came up a few times. The CDR3 nucleotides are TGTGCCAGCAGCGGCATGCGGGGCCACCAAGAGACCCAGTACTTC. It specifies CASSGMRGHQETQYF. This chain connects TRBV7-6 to TRBJ2-5, with D possibly being TRBD2 (6 bases). Trimming left V 5 bases short and J 0 bases short, with 13 bases between. Per the germline V gene, CDR1 is SGHVS and CDR2 is FNYEAQ. The CDR3 contains 15 residues.

This clonotype was observed a few times. V usage is TRBV12-3 or TRBV12-4 and J usage is TRBJ2-2; D remains unclear. The CDR3 totals 12 residues. Trimming cost V 6 bases and J 5 bases, with 7 bases left between them. The CDR3: CASSGPTGELFF. For the CDR3, the DNA is TGTGCCAGCAGCGGACCGACCGGGGAGCTGTTTTTT.

This clonotype was seen a handful of times. The CDR3 sequence is CASSPLWDRDSYEQYF. In DNA form, the CDR3 reads TGTGCCAGCAGTCCCCTTTGGGACAGGGACTCCTACGAGCAGTACTTC. The V call is TRBV6-2 or TRBV6-3, the J call TRBJ2-7; TRBD1 aligns across 9 bases. CDR3 length: 16 residues. Germline CDR1 and CDR2: MNHEY and SVGEGT. The junction had 8 bases not matched to a gene; V was cut back by 5 bases and J by 0 bases.

The V call is TRBV20-1, the J call TRBJ2-3, with 9 bases aligning to TRBD2. The CDR3 loop spans 14 amino acids. The J segment lost 5 bases and the V segment lost 1 base, leaving 4 bases of the junction unmatched. Germline-derived CDR1 and CDR2 are DFQATT and SNEGSKA (reference sequence). The DNA for the CDR3 is TGCAGTGCTAGAGGCGGGGGGGCAGGAGATACGCAGTATTTT. It yields the protein CSARGGGAGDTQYF.